This record concerns one T cell receptor beta chain sequence. The record originates from a study of blood T cell repertoires in COVID-19. Study-wide background: From the United States, Italy and Spain came samples of acute and convalescent COVID-19.

The CDR3 is made up of 14 amino acids. The germline CDR1 and CDR2 sequences are SNHLY and FYNNEI. Trimming removed 6 bases from V and 1 base from J; junction bases left unmatched: 2. Measured with immunoSEQ multiplex PCR; TCRdb has only the in-frame clones, and not every one. The table lists some 250,000 clones, over 80% of them singletons. The TCR comes from a man aged 35-49 years with acute or convalescent COVID-19. The rearrangement uses TRBV2 and TRBJ1-2; 10 nucleotides match TRBD1. The sample comprised peripheral blood. The CDR3 DNA is TGTGCCAGCAGGGACAGGGGGATTAACTATGGCTACACCTTC. Translation gives CASRDRGINYGYTF.